This TCR beta chain was profiled in a study of identical twins. With template switching, a universal primer site was added, and the cDNA carried unique molecular identifiers. TCRdb reanalysed the 5' RACE reads using MiXCR and keeps one entry per CDR3 protein. Of hundreds of thousands of distinct CDR3 sequences listed, 9% to 15% are singletons. The CDR3 sequence is 14 residues long. Germline CDR1 and CDR2: DFQATT and SNEGSKA (reference sequence). After removal of 5 bases from V and 6 bases from J, the junction contained 13 bases not matched to a gene. This clonotype has more than one count but fewer than ten. Its antigen is currently unknown. Study-wide results and caveats: Invariant T cells like MAIT and iNKT could partly confound the zero-insertion analyses. Without tracking the same donors, conclusions rested on cross-sectional statistical analysis. Beta out-of-frame sequences displayed a weaker excess of sharing between twins.

This same sample was also taken into another study, of yellow fever vaccine responses in identical twins.

The clonotype comes from a woman between 18 and 29 years old in good health. Sequencing input: PBMCs. The chain has TRBV20-1 and TRBJ2-7; 7 bases fit TRBD2. The CDR3 DNA reads TGCAGTGCTGGAACCGGCGGGAGAACGAGCGAGCAGTACTTC. Translation gives CSAGTGGRTSEQYF.